This T cell receptor (beta chain) was sequenced for a study of immune characterization of retroperitoneal liposarcoma. This clonotype has more than one count but fewer than ten. Germline values: CDR1 MNHEY, CDR2 SVGAGI. The CDR3 consists of 14 residues. TCRdb analysed the PCR reads with MiXCR anew, one entry per CDR3 protein. This sample has about 1,500 distinct CDR3 sequences; about 45% occur once, and the top ten carry around 21%. The chain recombines TRBV6-5 with TRBJ2-1; D may be TRBD1 (5 bases). The J call is in doubt because the DNA end fits TRBJ2-7 better. Source material: tumor tissue. The clonotype originates from a female donor with retroperitoneal liposarcoma. CDR3 sequence reads: CASSYRGQSYEQYF. DNA for the CDR3: TGTGCCAGCAGTTACAGGGGCCAGTCCTACGAGCAGTACTTC.